A single sample gave rise to the 12 T cell receptor beta chains below, sequenced in a study of beta chain features in type 1 diabetes. The isolated RNA, all of it, was reverse transcribed, so expressed TCRB transcripts were what got sequenced. Using immunoSEQ multiplex PCR, the repertoire was profiled, and TCRdb retains in-frame clones only, with some absent. Among about 360,000 clones listed, roughly an eighth were seen once. The specimen sequenced was naive CD4+ T cells from blood. These TCRs come from a young man in good health.

This clone appeared once. This rearrangement joins TRBV28 to TRBJ1-2, with D possibly TRBD1 on 5 matching bases. The CDR3 is 14 amino acids. Trimming stripped 3 bases from V and 4 bases from J, with 12 bases between. Germline CDR1 is MDHEN and CDR2 is SYDVKM. CDR3 in amino acids: CASSLSTGAYGYTF. The CDR3 coding sequence is TGTGCCAGCAGTTTGAGCACTGGGGCCTATGGCTACACCTTC.

The V and J genes are TRBV4-2 and TRBJ2-7; the D is unclear. The CDR3 loop spans 13 amino acids. CDR1 and CDR2 from the germline V gene are LGHNA and YNFKEQ. The ends were cut back, 0 bases at V and 2 bases at J, with 5 bases in the middle. The CDR3 DNA sequence: TGTGCCAGCAGCCAAGATTCCACCTACGAGCAGTACTTC. Its translation: CASSQDSTYEQYF.

This clone was seen more than once but under ten times. The chain links TRBV7-9 to TRBJ1-4; 11 positions agree with TRBD1. J gave up 7 bases and V 3 bases, and 7 bases lay outside the gene matches. The CDR3 runs to 16 residues. The germline V gene encodes CDR1 SEHNR and CDR2 FQNEAQ (reference sequence). CDR3 region: CASSLSSGTGGEKLFF. CDR3 nucleotide sequence: TGTGCCAGCAGCTTGTCCTCGGGGACAGGGGGTGAAAAACTGTTTTTT.

This clone has more than one count but fewer than ten. The CDR3 protein is CASSLYPGSLYEQYF. CDR3 nucleotide sequence: TGTGCCAGCAGTTTATATCCGGGGAGCCTCTACGAGCAGTACTTC. The J gene is TRBJ2-7, the V gene TRBV28; a possible D gene is TRBD2 (5 bases). Trimming stripped 1 base from V and 3 bases from J, with 13 bases between. CDR3 size: 15 residues. Germline V gives CDR1 MDHEN, CDR2 SYDVKM.

This clone was found a few times. This chain uses TRBV2 with TRBJ2-5; D not resolved. Trimming took off 7 bases at V and 4 bases at J, with 7 bases between the two ends. The CDR3 loop spans 11 amino acids. Germline-derived CDR1 and CDR2 are SNHLY and FYNNEI. The CDR3 is CASTFSETQYF. The CDR3 nucleotides are TGTGCCAGCACCTTTTCAGAGACCCAGTACTTC.

This clone has only a few counts. Additional DNA sequences in this sample encode the identical CDR3. The rearrangement links TRBV30 to TRBJ1-1; D not certain. Germline CDR1 reads GTSNPN; CDR2 reads SVGIG (reference sequence). The CDR3 loop spans 12 amino acids. The germline V and J ends were trimmed by 0 bases and 5 bases, with 7 bases remaining between them. The CDR3 bases are TGTGCCTGGAGTGTAGGGAGGACTGAAGCTTTCTTT. This codes for CAWSVGRTEAFF.

This clone was seen a few times. V is TRBV6-6 and J is TRBJ2-3; TRBD2 is a possible D gene (5 bases). Germline values: CDR1 MNHNY, CDR2 SVGAGI (reference sequence). This CDR3 contains 16 residues. Trimming removed 5 bases from V and 1 base from J, with 16 bases in between. CDR3 bases: TGTGCCAGCAGTCTCTGGGCTAGCTGGGGCACAGATACGCAGTATTTT. It yields the protein CASSLWASWGTDTQYF.

In this sample, this clone turned up a few times. The chain employs TRBV18 and TRBJ2-7; perhaps TRBD1 as D (6 bases). CDR1 is KGHSH, CDR2 LQKENI, per germline. This CDR3 spans 14 amino acids. Trimming removed 4 bases at V and 4 bases at J, with 14 bases between. CDR3 nucleotide sequence: TGTGCCAGCTCACGTACCGACAGGTTATACGAGCAGTACTTC. It yields the protein CASSRTDRLYEQYF.

This clone was seen a handful of times. The chain carries TRBV7-9 and TRBJ2-1; the D is unclear. CDR3 length: 13 residues. Deletions cut 3 bases from V and 5 bases from J, with 8 bases between. The germline gives CDR1 SEHNR, CDR2 FQNEAQ (reference sequence). The CDR3 DNA follows: TGTGCCAGCAGCTTTGTCCTAGACAATGAGCAGTTCTTC. Amino acids: CASSFVLDNEQFF.

The chain couples TRBV9 to TRBJ1-2; D not certain. Between the trimmed V and J ends, which lost 0 bases and 5 bases, there was a span of 14 bases. There are 15 residues in the CDR3. CDR1 SGDLS and CDR2 YYNGEE come from the germline V gene. This chain's CDR3 is CASSVAVQAIYGYTF. The CDR3 nucleotides are TGTGCCAGCAGCGTAGCTGTTCAGGCGATATATGGCTACACCTTC.

The chain combines TRBV11-2 with TRBJ1-2; maybe TRBD1 (6 bases). The CDR3 has 16 amino acids. Trimming stripped 4 bases from V and 4 bases from J, with 19 bases between. Germline V CDR1 and CDR2: SGHAT, FQNNGV. The CDR3 loop is CASSSLTGQLGYGYTF. As DNA, the CDR3 is TGTGCCAGCAGCTCCCTCACAGGACAGTTGGGCTATGGCTACACCTTC.

This clone was counted a few times. V usage is TRBV9 and J usage is TRBJ1-1; TRBD1 agrees at 8 bases. V shed 2 bases, J shed 1 base, and the junction held 7 bases outside the gene matches. The length of the CDR3 is 16 residues. Germline CDR1 and CDR2: SGDLS and YYNGEE. CDR3 region: CASSVGPGTGNTEAFF. In nucleotides, the CDR3 is TGTGCCAGCAGCGTTGGACCAGGGACAGGGAACACTGAAGCTTTCTTT.